This entry features one T cell receptor (beta chain) sequence. Its specificity is unknown. This sample is part of a study of T cell responses to AZD1222 COVID-19 vaccine. Sequenced by immunoSEQ multiplex PCR; TCRdb stores in-frame clones only, minus some. This sample has some 100,000 clones; about 90% occur once, and the top ten carry 4% to 4.5%. Study-wide results and limits: Donors were chiefly white British, with a greater number of females, and clonal diversity was perhaps underestimated. Within unmutated variant regions lay the reported targets of nearly half of spike-specific TCRs.

Trimming stripped 5 bases from V and 3 bases from J, with 13 bases between. This CDR3 contains 15 residues. CDR1 SGHTA and CDR2 FQGNSA come from the germline V gene. The chain uses TRBV7-2 and TRBJ1-4, with D perhaps matching TRBD1 (5 bases). This receptor was identified in an adult in good health. The sequenced sample was peripheral blood, obtained on day 0 of MenACWY control vaccination. The CDR3 coding sequence is TGTGCCAGCAGCCTACAGGTTGGGCCTAATGAAAAACTGTTTTTT. As protein: CASSLQVGPNEKLFF.